Here is one T cell receptor beta chain with its context. There are a few counts of this clone. It has no known antigen specificity. No qualities accompany the bases; no much larger clone lies one base away. This specimen comes from a study of beta chain features in type 1 diabetes (dated by TCRdb to 2017 to 2018). In the study overall: Patients and healthy donors did not differ in mean age, gender distribution, total cell number or subset yield. A total of around 110,000,000 sorted cells were examined across all samples, and RNA yield correlated strongly with the number of cells per subset. In the study, recently diagnosed type 1 diabetes patients and matched healthy donors were compared on the TCRB repertoires of their sorted circulating CD4+ T cell subsets. Regulatory and stem cell-like memory subsets were isolated from only 8 patients and about eight healthy donors, whereas naive and central memory subsets came from all 28 donors.

On the study overall, not on this receptor specifically: Because the HLA sub-analyses included only small numbers of individuals, any influence of HLA type on TCRB rearrangement was left unresolved. At VDJ recombination sites, patients with type 1 diabetes made fewer insertions and deleted more nucleotides, a pattern implying thymic rearrangement abnormalities. PCR might favor shorter templates, but patient and control samples were amplified and corrected together, so any skew would affect both groups equally. Naive, central memory and regulatory TCRB repertoires appeared to be more similar among patients than among healthy donors. Because cDNA was sequenced instead of genomic DNA, highly expressing activated cells could be over-represented, though the groups showed no difference in activation or CD3 levels. A moderate but significant shortening of TCRB CDR3 length was observed in type 1 diabetes patients in all four CD4+ subsets.

The CDR3 contains 15 residues, cysteine and phenylalanine counted. Here the CDR3 DNA is all that survives: 45 bases in frame from base 1. CDR1 MGHRA and CDR2 YSYEKL are derived from the germline V gene. Between the V and J ends, shortened by 1 base and 0 bases respectively, the junction contains 8 bases. Each donor gave one peripheral blood draw, averaging approximately 120 mL, which was collected into heparinised tubes. Naive, central memory, regulatory and stem cell-like memory CD4+ T cells were sorted on a BD FACSAria II using a panel including CD45RO, CCR7, CD25, CD127, CD95 and CD27. Every sorted population had a purity above 98%. PBMCs were isolated right away by Lymphoprep density gradient centrifugation and were stained directly, without culture. So that batch effects would be minimized, each experiment stained and sorted samples in pairs, pairing one healthy donor with one patient. The entire amount of isolated RNA was reverse transcribed using the High Capacity cDNA Reverse Transcription Kit, so the sequenced TCRB transcripts were expressed ones. Deep immunoSEQ sequencing was applied to naive, central memory and regulatory T cell samples, giving an average of roughly 3.5 million total reads per sample. Sorted cells were lysed in RLT buffer and RNA was extracted with DNase-treated RNeasy Micro or Mini kits, depending on cell number. Each cell subset was processed on its own to prevent cross-contamination, while patient and healthy donor samples were processed together. TCRB sequences were amplified from cDNA with the immunoSEQ multiplex PCR, producing 87-bp fragments spanning the CDR3 region. Amplicons were sequenced on the Illumina HiSeq platform. Turning to the authors' computational methods: Synthetic template baselines were used to correct PCR bias computationally, reads within Hamming distance 2 were collapsed together, and singletons that could not be merged were discarded. Reads were aligned against IMGT to assign V, D and J genes, CDR3 length and insertions or deletions at six rearrangement sites. Within each subset, clonotype counts were normalized to sorted cell number, after which true diversity and Gini coefficients were computed with the tcR R package. Repertoire sharing was quantified using the overlap coefficient calculated on TCRB nucleotide sequences. The source is immuneACCESS, and TCRdb retained only in-frame sequences with V and J called. Part of the clones is not carried over; for the studies checked, unresolved V genes explain less than half of this, and the remainder is unexplained. V, J and clone size reflect that table, while D and trimming were determined from the DNA. In all, the sample holds 330,000 or so clones, and 12% to 15% of those were seen once. Together, the top ten hold more than 6.5% of the sample.

Sample: central memory CD4+ T cells from blood. The rearranged chain carries TRBV4-1 and TRBJ2-3; TRBD2 is possibly the D segment (5 matching bases). The clonotype was recovered from a man aged 30-40 years in good health. The sequence in DNA is TGCGCCAGCAGCCAAGCAGCGGTTAGCACAGATACGCAGTATTTT. Translated, this gives CASSQAAVSTDTQYF.